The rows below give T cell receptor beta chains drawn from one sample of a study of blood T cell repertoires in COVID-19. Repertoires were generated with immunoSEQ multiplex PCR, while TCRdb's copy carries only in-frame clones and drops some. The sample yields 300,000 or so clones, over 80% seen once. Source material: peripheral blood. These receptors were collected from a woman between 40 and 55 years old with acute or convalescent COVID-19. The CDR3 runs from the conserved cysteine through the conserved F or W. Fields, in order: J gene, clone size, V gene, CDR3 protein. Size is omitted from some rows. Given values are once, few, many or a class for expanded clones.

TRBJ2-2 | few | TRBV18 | CASSPGLQGKGGELFF
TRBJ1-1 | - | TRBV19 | CASSSVDRGGEAFF
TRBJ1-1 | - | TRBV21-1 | CASSKEKSGDTDTEAFF
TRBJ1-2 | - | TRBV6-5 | CASSLQTGSGYTF
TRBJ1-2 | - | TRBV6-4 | CASSDSSQDMGGYTF
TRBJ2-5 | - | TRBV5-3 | CARIPPGGTGGRETQYF
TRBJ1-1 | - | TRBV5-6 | CASTRQRGTEAFF
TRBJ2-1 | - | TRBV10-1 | CASWSGTMDNEQFF
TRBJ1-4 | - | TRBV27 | CASSLPRGLLFF
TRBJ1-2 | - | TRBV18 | CASSFTQGALDYGYTF
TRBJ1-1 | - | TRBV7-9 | CASSSSYDRDSNTEAFF
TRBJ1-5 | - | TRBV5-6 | CASSLRDRANQPQHF
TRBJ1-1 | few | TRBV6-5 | CASNSGVGTEAFF
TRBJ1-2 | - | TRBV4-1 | CASSQGEDRIRYGYTF
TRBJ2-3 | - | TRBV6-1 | CASSESQGAADTQYF
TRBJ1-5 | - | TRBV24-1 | CATNRGSNQPQHF
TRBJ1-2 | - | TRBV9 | CASSVPGYRYTF
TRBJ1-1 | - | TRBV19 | CASSIGPKAFF
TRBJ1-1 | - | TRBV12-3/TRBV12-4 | CASSWGGGTEAFF
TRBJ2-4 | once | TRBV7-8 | CASSVGLALGNLAKNIQYF
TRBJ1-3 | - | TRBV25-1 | CASGDGHNSGNTIYF
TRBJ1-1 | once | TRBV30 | CAWSSYRDTEAFF